This TCR beta chain appears in the sequencing data of a study of vaccination and CD4 T cells after COVID-19. Study outcomes and limitations: The study sampled relatively few convalescent patients and omitted early post-infection timepoints.

Notes on this clonotype: The antigen is undetermined.

Documented treatment: approximately 11-day PBMC culture with coronavirus spike peptide pools or control peptides (ViraFEST assay). Under the ViraFEST approach, antigen-specific T cells were expanded with peptide pools and TCRs subsequently sequenced. Scientists ran DNA taken from cultured CD4+ T cells through the Oncomine TCR Beta short-read assay for sequencing. Using the QIAamp micro DNA kit, genomic DNA was extracted from the CD4+ T cells that had been cultured. MiXCR, applied by TCRdb to the PCR reads, yields one record per CDR3 protein. The table lists 9,900 or so distinct CDR3 sequences, around 50% of them singletons, with roughly 8.5% in the top ten. This sequence was found in a human donor who had recovered from COVID-19. The sequencing input was CD4+ T cells from blood, cultured in vitro.

CDR3 amino acids: CSARDIGGRSLTEAFF. The CDR3 nucleotides are TGCAGTGCTAGAGATATTGGTGGGAGGAGTTTAACTGAAGCTTTCTTT. V gene TRBV20-1 combines with J gene TRBJ1-1, with no clear D. Per germline, CDR1 DFQATT and CDR2 SNEGSKA (reference sequence). There are 16 residues in the CDR3. Trimming left V 0 bases short and J 5 bases short, with 19 bases between.